The rows below give T cell receptor beta chains drawn from one sample of a study of blood T cell repertoires in COVID-19. The assay was immunoSEQ multiplex PCR, and TCRdb's table has in-frame clones only and misses some. The profile shows about 270,000 clones, approximately 90% of them singletons. Sequencing was performed on PBMCs or T cells enriched from blood (not recorded which). These receptors originate from a woman between 18 and 29 years old who had recovered from COVID-19. The conserved cysteine and the conserved F or W are not part of the CDR3 here.

V gene,J gene,CDR3 protein
TRBV5-1,TRBJ2-7,ASSSRTGPNYEQY
TRBV12-5,TRBJ1-5,ASALEGSLPQH
TRBV7-2,TRBJ2-1,ASSLQRGSVHEQF
TRBV19,TRBJ2-1,ASSIERAGDNEQF
TRBV29-1,TRBJ2-7,SVQGQSSYEQY
TRBV5-1,TRBJ2-7,ASSSKDRGFRTYEQY
TRBV5-1,TRBJ2-7,ASSLDFYEQY
TRBV29-1,TRBJ1-5,SVVDRGLGQPQH
TRBV5-4,TRBJ2-3,ASSAPGQGGGTQY
TRBV5-1,TRBJ1-1,ASSFRANTEAF
TRBV5-4,TRBJ2-5,ASSGREETQY
TRBV6-5,TRBJ2-7,ASRKGTSGSYEQY
TRBV10-3,TRBJ2-5,AISVSGNQETQY
TRBV29-1,TRBJ2-3,SVEGGLAGADTQY
TRBV7-2,TRBJ2-3,ASSLDPLRTDTQY
TRBV13,TRBJ1-2,ASSLGLANYGYT
TRBV4-1,TRBJ1-3,ASSGAELSGNTIY
TRBV7-9,TRBJ1-3,ASSPRAGMGRNTIY
TRBV5-8,TRBJ2-7,ASSRTSGRANGYEQY
TRBV10-3,TRBJ2-3,AINPSGGAWDTQY
TRBV3-1/TRBV3-2,TRBJ2-7,ASSRRQSYEQY
TRBV19,TRBJ2-1,ASETGGSSYNEQF
TRBV6-2/TRBV6-3,TRBJ2-3,ASSGGGPTDTQY
TRBV7-3,TRBJ2-3,ASSPGLAVDTQY
TRBV19,TRBJ1-1,ASRDRAMNTEAF
TRBV28,TRBJ1-1,ASSHTRTGGTEAF
TRBV6-4,TRBJ1-6,ASSDTGANSPLH
TRBV6-1,TRBJ1-2,ASSARPGQGAYGYT
TRBV28,TRBJ1-2,ASVVRGGYT
TRBV19,TRBJ2-3,ATSTPRDSNTDTQY
TRBV6-5,TRBJ1-1,ASRLGTTNTEAF
TRBV11-1,TRBJ2-1,ASSYAGSNEQF
TRBV21-1,TRBJ1-3,ASSKDGTAVGNTIY
TRBV9,TRBJ2-7,ASSVGLEGYEQY
TRBV2,TRBJ2-5,ASSGGTGGETQY
TRBV18,TRBJ1-2,ASSPAGQVYGYT
TRBV5-6,TRBJ2-5,ASSPGTVETQY
TRBV14,TRBJ1-6,ASSIAAGAEYNSPLH
TRBV4-2,TRBJ1-4,ASSVNPGNEKLF
TRBV11-2,TRBJ2-7,ASSLAAGPYEQY
TRBV11-3,TRBJ2-1,ASSSQGADYNEQF
TRBV4-1,TRBJ2-7,ASSQDAASGFYEQY
TRBV5-1,TRBJ1-4,ASSLGQGGEKLF
TRBV4-1,TRBJ1-5,ASSQDPLAAYNQPQH
TRBV18,TRBJ1-2,ASSPGFGPNYGYT
TRBV9,TRBJ2-6,ASREGLSGANVLT
TRBV11-2,TRBJ2-5,ASSLGRGLQETQY
TRBV2,TRBJ2-2,ASSEAHVGGTGELF
TRBV5-4,TRBJ1-2,ASSLELDYGYT
TRBV7-9,TRBJ2-2,ASSPPWGGGGNTGELF
TRBV5-1,TRBJ2-5,ASSFRQRWETQY
TRBV29-1,TRBJ2-6,SVGLSGANVLT